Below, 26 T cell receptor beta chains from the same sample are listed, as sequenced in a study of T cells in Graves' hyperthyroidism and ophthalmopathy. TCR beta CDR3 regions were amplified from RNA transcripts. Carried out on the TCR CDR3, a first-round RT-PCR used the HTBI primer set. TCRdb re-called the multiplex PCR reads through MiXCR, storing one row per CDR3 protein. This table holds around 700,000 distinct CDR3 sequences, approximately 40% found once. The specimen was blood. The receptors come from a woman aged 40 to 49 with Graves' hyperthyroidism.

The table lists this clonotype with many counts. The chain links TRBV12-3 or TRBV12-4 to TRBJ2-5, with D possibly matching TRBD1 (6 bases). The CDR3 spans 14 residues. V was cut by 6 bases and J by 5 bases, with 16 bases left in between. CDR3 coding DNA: TGTGCCAGCAGCCCCGGACAGACCAGGGAGACCCAGTACTTC. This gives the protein CASSPGQTRETQYF.

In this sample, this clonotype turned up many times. In DNA, the CDR3 is TGCAGTGCAGCCCAGGGTGGCTACACCTTC. Translating gives CSAAQGGYTF. The J gene is TRBJ1-2, the V gene TRBV20-1, with D perhaps matching TRBD1 (5 bases). This CDR3 spans 10 amino acids. The V gene's germline CDR1 is DFQATT and CDR2 SNEGSKA (reference sequence). Between the trimmed V and J ends, which lost 6 bases and 7 bases, there was a span of 9 bases.

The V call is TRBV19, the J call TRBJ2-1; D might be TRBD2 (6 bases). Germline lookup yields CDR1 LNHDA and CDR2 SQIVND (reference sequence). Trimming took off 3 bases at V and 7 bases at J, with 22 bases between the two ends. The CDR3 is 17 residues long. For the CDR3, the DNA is TGTGCCAGTAGTATCCCCGGGGTAGCGGACTACAAGAATGAGCAGTTCTTC. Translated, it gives CASSIPGVADYKNEQFF. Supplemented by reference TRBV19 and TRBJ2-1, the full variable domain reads DGGITQSPKYLFRKEGQNVTLSCEQNLNHDAMYWYRQDPGQGLRLIYYSQIVNDFQKGDIAEGYSVSREKKESFPLTVTSAQKNPTAFYLCASSIPGVADYKNEQFFGPGTRLTVL.

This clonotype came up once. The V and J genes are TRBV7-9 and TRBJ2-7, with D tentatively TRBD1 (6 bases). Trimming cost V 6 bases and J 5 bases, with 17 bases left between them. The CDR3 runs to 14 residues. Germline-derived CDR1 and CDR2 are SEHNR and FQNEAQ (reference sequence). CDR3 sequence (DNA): TGTGCCAGCAGTTCCCCAGGGGCCGCGGACGAGCAGTACTTC. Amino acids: CASSSPGAADEQYF. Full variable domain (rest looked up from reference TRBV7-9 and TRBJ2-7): DTGVSQNPRHKITKRGQNVTFRCDPISEHNRLYWYRQTLGQGPEFLTYFQNEAQLEKSRLLSDRFSAERPKGSFSTLEIQRTEQGDSAMYLCASSSPGAADEQYFGPGTRLTVT.

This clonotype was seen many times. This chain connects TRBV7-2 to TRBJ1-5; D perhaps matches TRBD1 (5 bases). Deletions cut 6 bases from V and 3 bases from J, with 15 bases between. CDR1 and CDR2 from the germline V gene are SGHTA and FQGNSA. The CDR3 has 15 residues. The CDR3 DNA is TGTGCCAGCAGTATTGGAGGGGATAACAATCAGCCCCAGCATTTT. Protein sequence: CASSIGGDNNQPQHF.

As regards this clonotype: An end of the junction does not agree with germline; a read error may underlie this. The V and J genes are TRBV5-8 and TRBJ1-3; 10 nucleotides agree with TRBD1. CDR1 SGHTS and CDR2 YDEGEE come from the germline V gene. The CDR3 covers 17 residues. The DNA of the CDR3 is TGCGCCAGCAGCCAAGGGACAGGGGTTAGCTCTGGAAACACCATATATTTT. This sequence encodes CASSQGTGVSSGNTIYF.

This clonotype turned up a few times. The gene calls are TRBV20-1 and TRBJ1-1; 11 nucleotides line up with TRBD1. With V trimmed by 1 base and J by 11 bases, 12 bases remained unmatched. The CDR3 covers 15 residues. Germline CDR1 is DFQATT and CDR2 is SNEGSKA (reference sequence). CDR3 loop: CSARATGTGGLGAFF. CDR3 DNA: TGCAGTGCTAGAGCCACCGGGACAGGGGGTTTGGGGGCTTTCTTT.

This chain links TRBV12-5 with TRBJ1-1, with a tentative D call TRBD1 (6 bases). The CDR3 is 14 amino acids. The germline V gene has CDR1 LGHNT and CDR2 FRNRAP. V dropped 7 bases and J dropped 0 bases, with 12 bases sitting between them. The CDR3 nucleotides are TGTGCTAGTGCTCCGGGACAAATGAACACTGAAGCTTTCTTT. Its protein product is CASAPGQMNTEAFF.

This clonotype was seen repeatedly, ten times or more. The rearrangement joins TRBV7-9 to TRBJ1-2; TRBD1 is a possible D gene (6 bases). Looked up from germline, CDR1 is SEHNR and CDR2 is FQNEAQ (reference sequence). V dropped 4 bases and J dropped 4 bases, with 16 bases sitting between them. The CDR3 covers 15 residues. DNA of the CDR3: TGTGCCAGCAGCTCCCGAGCAGGACAGAGCTATGGCTACACCTTC. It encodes CASSSRAGQSYGYTF.

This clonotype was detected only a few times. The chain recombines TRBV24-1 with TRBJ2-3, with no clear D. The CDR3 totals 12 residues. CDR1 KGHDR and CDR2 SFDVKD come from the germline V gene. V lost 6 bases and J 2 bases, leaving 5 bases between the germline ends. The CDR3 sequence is CATSTDTDTQYF. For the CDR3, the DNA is TGTGCCACCAGTACAGACACAGATACGCAGTATTTT.

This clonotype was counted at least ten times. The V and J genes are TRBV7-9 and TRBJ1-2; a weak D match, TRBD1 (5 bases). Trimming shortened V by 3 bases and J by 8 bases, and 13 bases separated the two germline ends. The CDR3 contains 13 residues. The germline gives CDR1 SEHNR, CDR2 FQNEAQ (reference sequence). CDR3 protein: CASSFARDLGYTF. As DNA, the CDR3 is TGTGCCAGCAGCTTCGCCAGGGATCTCGGCTACACCTTC.

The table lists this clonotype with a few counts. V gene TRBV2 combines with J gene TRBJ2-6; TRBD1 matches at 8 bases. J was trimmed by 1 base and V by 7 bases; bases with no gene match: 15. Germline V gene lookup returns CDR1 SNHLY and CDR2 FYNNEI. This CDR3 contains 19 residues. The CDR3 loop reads CASKDQDREKTSGANVLTF. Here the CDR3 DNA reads TGTGCCAGCAAAGATCAGGACAGGGAAAAAACTTCTGGGGCCAACGTCCTGACTTTC.

CDR3 bases: TGTGCCAGCAGCCAAGCCGGACAGCCCTACGAGCAGTACTTC. Protein: CASSQAGQPYEQYF. The gene calls are TRBV3-1 and TRBJ2-7; tentative D call: TRBD1 (6 bases). The CDR3 is 14 amino acids. Germline CDR1 is LGHDT and CDR2 is YNNKEL (reference sequence). V shed 1 base and J shed 2 bases, with 9 bases lying between them.

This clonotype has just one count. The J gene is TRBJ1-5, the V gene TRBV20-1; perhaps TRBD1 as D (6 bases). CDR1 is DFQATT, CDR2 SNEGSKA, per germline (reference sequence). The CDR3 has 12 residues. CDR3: CSSATGTQPQHF. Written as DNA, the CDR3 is TGCAGCAGCGCCACAGGGACCCAGCCCCAGCATTTT.

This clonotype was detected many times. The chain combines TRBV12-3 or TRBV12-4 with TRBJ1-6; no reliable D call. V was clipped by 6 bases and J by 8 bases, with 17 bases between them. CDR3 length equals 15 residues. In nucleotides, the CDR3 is TGTGCCAGCAGCAATCTTCGGGGTGCGGATTCACCCCTCCACTTT. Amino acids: CASSNLRGADSPLHF.

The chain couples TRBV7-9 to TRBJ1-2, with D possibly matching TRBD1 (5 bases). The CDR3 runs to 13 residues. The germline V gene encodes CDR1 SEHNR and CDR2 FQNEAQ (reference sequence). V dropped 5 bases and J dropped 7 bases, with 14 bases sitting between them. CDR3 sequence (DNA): TGTGCCAGCAGCCACCGGGACTTTACTGGCTACACCTTC. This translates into CASSHRDFTGYTF.

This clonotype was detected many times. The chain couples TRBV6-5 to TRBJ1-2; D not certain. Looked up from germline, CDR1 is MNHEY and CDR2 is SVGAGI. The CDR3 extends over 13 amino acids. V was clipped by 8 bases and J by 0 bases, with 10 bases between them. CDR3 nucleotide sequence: TGTGCCAGCGGTCGGGCAGCTAACTATGGCTACACCTTC. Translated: CASGRAANYGYTF.

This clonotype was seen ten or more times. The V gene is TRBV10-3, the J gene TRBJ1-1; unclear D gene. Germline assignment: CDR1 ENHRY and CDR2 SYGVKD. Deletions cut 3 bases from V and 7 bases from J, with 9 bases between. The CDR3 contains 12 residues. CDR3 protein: CAISDETLEAFF. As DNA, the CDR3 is TGTGCCATCAGTGATGAAACGCTTGAAGCTTTCTTT.

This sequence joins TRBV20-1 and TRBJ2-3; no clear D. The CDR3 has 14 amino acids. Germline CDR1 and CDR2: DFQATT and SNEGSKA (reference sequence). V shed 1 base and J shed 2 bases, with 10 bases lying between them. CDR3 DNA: TGCAGTGCTAGAGGATCCCGGTTCACAGATACGCAGTATTTT. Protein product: CSARGSRFTDTQYF.

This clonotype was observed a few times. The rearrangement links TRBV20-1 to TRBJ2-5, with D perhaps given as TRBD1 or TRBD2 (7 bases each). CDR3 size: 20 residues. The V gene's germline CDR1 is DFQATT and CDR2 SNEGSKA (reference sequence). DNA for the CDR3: TGCAGCGCCAACGGAATGCTAGGCCGGGCAGCAGGGGGAGGGCAAGAGACCCAGTACTTC. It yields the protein CSANGMLGRAAGGGQETQYF.

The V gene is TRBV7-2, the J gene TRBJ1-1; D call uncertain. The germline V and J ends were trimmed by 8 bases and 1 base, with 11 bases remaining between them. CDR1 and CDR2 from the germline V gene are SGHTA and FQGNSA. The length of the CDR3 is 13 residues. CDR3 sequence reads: CASGHNGNTEAFF. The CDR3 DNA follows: TGTGCCAGCGGCCACAACGGGAACACTGAAGCTTTCTTT.

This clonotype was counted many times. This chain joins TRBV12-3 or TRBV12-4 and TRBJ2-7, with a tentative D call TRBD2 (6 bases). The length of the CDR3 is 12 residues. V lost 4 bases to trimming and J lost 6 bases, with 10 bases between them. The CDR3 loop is CASSSLRGEQYF. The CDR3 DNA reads TGTGCCAGCAGTTCCCTGCGGGGCGAGCAGTACTTC.

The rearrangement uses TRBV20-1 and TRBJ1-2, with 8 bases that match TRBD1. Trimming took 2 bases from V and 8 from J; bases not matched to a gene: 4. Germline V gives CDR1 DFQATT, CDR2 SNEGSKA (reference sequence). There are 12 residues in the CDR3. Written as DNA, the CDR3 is TGCAGTGCTAGACCAGGACAGGGCGGCTACACCTTC. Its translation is CSARPGQGGYTF.

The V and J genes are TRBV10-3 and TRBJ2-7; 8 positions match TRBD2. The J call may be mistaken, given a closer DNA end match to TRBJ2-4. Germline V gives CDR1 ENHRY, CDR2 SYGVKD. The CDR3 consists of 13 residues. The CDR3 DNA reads TGTGCCATCAGTGATACGGCGGGAGGCATTCAGTACTTC. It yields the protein CAISDTAGGIQYF.

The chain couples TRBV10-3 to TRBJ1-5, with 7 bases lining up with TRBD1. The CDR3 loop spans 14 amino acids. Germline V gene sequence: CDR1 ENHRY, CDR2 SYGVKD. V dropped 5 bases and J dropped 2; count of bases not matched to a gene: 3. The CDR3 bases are TGTGCCATCAGTTCCGGGACAGGCAATCAGCCCCAGCATTTT. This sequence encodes CAISSGTGNQPQHF.

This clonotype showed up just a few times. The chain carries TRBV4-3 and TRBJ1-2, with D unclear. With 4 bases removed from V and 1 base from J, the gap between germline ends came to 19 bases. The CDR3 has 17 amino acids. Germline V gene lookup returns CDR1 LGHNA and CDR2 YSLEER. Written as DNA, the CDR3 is TGCGCCAGCAGCCCAACCCTTCCTTGGCCTGATAACTATGGCTACACCTTC. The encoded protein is CASSPTLPWPDNYGYTF.